This section outlines one T cell receptor (beta chain) sequence together with its context. The CDR3 has 19 amino acids. The germline CDR1 and CDR2 sequences are LNHDA and SQIVND (reference sequence). V lost 3 bases to trimming and J lost 0 bases; unmatched junction nucleotides: 6. Under the authors' procedure: For nucleated cells, counts were estimated from reference gene primer amplification. Some clones are missing from TCRdb's copy, which holds only in-frame ones; the method was immunoSEQ multiplex PCR. From that table come the V and J calls and clone size; the DNA was used to work out D and trimming. The data hold some 300,000 clones, with over 80% observed a single time. The sample is drawn from a study of blood T cell repertoires in COVID-19. In the study overall: Both acute and convalescent COVID-19 samples were obtained from the United States, Italy and Spain. PBMCs, B-cell-depleted T cells, or T cells provided the cDNA or gDNA that made up the material.

The Seattle site enrolled patients during active infection and followed them longitudinally. The clonotype comes from a woman in her forties or fifties with COVID-19, enrolled during active disease. Sequencing was performed on peripheral blood. V gene TRBV19 combines with J gene TRBJ2-4; 15 bases fit TRBD2. The CDR3 loop reads CASSIGTSGRFVAKNIQYF. The CDR3 region has the DNA TGTGCCAGTAGTATCGGGACTAGCGGGAGGTTTGTAGCCAAAAACATTCAGTACTTC.